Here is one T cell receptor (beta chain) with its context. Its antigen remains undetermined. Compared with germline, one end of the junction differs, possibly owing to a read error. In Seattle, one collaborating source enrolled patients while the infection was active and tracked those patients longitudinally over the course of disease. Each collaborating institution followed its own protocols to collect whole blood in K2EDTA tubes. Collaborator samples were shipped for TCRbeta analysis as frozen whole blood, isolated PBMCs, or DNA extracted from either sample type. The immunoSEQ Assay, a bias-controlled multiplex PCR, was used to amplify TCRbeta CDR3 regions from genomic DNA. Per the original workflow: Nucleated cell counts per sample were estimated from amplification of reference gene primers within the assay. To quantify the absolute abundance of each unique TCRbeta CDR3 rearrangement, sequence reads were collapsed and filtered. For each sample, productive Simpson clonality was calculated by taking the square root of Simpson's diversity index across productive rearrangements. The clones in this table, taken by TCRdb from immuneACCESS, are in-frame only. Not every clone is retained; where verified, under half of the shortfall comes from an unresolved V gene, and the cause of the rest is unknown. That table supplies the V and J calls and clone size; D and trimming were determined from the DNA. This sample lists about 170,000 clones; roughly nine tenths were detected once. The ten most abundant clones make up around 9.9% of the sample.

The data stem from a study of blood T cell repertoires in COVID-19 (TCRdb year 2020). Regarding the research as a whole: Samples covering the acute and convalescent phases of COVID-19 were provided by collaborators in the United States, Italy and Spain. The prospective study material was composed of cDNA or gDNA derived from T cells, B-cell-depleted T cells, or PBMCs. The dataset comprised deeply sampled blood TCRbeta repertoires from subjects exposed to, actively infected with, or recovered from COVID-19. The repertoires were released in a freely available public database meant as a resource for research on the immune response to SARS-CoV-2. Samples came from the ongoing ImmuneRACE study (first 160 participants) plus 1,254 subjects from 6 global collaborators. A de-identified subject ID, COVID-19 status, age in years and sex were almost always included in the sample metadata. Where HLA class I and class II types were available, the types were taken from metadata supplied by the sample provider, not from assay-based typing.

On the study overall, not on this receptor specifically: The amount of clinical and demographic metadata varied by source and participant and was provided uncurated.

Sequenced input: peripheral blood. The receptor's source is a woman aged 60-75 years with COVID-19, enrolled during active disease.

This receptor carries the CDR3 CAITGQSSEQYF. The bases read TGTGCCATCACCGGACAGTCCTCCGAGCAGTACTTC. The chain joins TRBV10-3 to TRBJ2-7; a tentative D call is TRBD1 (6 bases match). From the cysteine through the phenylalanine, the CDR3 covers 12 amino acids. Only CDR3 DNA is held: 36 bases, read in frame from base 1. The germline V gene gives CDR1 as ENHRY and CDR2 as SYGVKD.